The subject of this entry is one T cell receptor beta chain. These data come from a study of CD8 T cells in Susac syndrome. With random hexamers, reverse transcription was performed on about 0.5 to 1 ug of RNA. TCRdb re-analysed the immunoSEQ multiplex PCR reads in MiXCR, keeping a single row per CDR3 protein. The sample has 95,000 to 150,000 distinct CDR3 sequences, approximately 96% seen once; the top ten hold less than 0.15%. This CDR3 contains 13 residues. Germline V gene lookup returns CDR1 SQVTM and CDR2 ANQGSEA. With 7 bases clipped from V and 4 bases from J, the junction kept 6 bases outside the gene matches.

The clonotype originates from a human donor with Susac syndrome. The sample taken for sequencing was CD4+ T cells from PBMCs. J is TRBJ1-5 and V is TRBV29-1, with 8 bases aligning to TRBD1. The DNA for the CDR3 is TGCAGCGCCCGGACAGGGATAAATCAGCCCCAGCATTTT. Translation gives CSARTGINQPQHF.